This TCR beta chain was sequenced during a study of human versus mouse CDR3 diversity and MHC coevolution. Study-level findings and limits: Six MHC II alleles selected the human T cells. Clonal inequality was lowest in most of the three human donors.

Some clones are missing from TCRdb's copy, which holds only in-frame ones; the method was immunoSEQ multiplex PCR. This table has around 77,000 clones, approximately 90% appearing once. Regarding this clone: Its antigen is currently unknown.

V was clipped by 6 bases and J by 1 base; unmatched bases: 7. The CDR3 has 15 residues. Germline V gives CDR1 MNHNS, CDR2 SASEGT. The genes are TRBV6-1 and TRBJ2-7; 9 bases line up with TRBD2. The source is a person between 25 and 70 years old in good health. Sequencing was performed on naive CD4+ T cells from blood. Subset given: CD45RO-negative CD62L-positive naive CD4 T cells. CDR3 DNA sequence: TGTGCCAGCAGCTATGCGGGAGGGCAATCCTACGAGCAGTACTTC. It specifies CASSYAGGQSYEQYF.